These 8 T cell receptor beta chains came from one sample sequenced in a study of T-cell reconstitution after alpha-beta-depleted transplantation in children. A TCRbeta library incorporating unique molecular identifiers was prepared. TCRdb itself ran the PCR reads through MiXCR, one entry per CDR3 protein. The table lists 90,000 to 100,000 distinct CDR3 sequences, about 22% of them singletons. This specimen was PBMCs, taken before TCRalphabeta/CD19-depleted stem cell transplant. These receptors originate from a boy younger than 10 with acute lymphoblastic leukemia, due to receive a stem cell transplant.

In its sample, this clonotype was seen a few times. The chain has TRBV12-3 or TRBV12-4 and TRBJ2-7; D is possibly TRBD2 (6 bases). This CDR3 is built from 16 residues. The germline V and J ends were trimmed by 2 bases and 4 bases, with 18 bases remaining between them. The CDR3 DNA sequence: TGTGCCAGCAGTTTATACGGGGGTTCATCGGTTTACGAGCAGTACTTC. This encodes CASSLYGGSSVYEQYF.

The V call is TRBV6-2 or TRBV6-3, the J call TRBJ1-1; tentatively, D is TRBD1 (5 bases). Germline assignment: CDR1 MNHEY and CDR2 SVGEGT. V lost 8 bases and J 0 bases, leaving 7 bases between the germline ends. There are 12 residues in the CDR3. Here the CDR3 DNA reads TGTGCCAGCTCGGGGCTGAACACTGAAGCTTTCTTT. It codes for CASSGLNTEAFF.

This clonotype has ten or more counts. The chain links TRBV20-1 to TRBJ2-1; TRBD2 agrees at 11 bases. The trim removed 5 bases at V and 0 bases at J, leaving 9 bases unmatched. Germline values: CDR1 DFQATT, CDR2 SNEGSKA (reference sequence). This CDR3 has 17 amino acids. Written as DNA, the CDR3 is TGCAGTGCTGTCCCGGGACTAGCGGCTAGCTCCTACAATGAGCAGTTCTTC. Translating it yields CSAVPGLAASSYNEQFF.

The chain couples TRBV20-1 to TRBJ1-3; D unresolved. This CDR3 contains 12 residues. The ends were cut back, 3 bases at V and 2 bases at J, with 5 bases in the middle. Germline V lookup: CDR1 DFQATT, CDR2 SNEGSKA (reference sequence). CDR3 coding DNA: TGCAGTGCTAGCTCCCCTGGAAACACCATATATTTT. Amino acids: CSASSPGNTIYF.

This clonotype was observed at least ten times. The CDR3 spells CASSNLASEQFF. CDR3 coding DNA: TGTGCCAGCAGTAATCTAGCTTCCGAGCAGTTCTTC. The chain couples TRBV7-9 to TRBJ2-1; D possibly corresponds to TRBD2 (5 bases). The length of the CDR3 is 12 residues. In germline, CDR1 is SEHNR, CDR2 FQNEAQ (reference sequence). V was pared by 6 bases and J by 10 bases, with 13 bases between.

This clonotype has just a few counts. The chain combines TRBV4-2 with TRBJ2-5; TRBD1 might be the D (6 bases). V was trimmed by 3 bases and J by 2 bases, leaving 10 bases between them. The germline V gene has CDR1 LGHNA and CDR2 YNFKEQ. The CDR3 runs to 14 residues. Here the CDR3 DNA reads TGTGCCAGCAGCCAGGGGACAACGCAAGAGACCCAGTACTTC. It encodes CASSQGTTQETQYF.

The chain couples TRBV20-1 to TRBJ1-5; 8 nucleotides match TRBD1. The ends lost 5 bases at V and 6 bases at J; junction bases unmatched: 9. Per the germline V gene, CDR1 is DFQATT and CDR2 is SNEGSKA (reference sequence). This CDR3 region has 14 residues. In nucleotides, the CDR3 is TGCAGTGCTGCGGGGGACAGGATACTTCAGCCCCAGCATTTT. This sequence encodes CSAAGDRILQPQHF.

The rearrangement links TRBV14 to TRBJ2-7, with a tentative D call TRBD2 (5 bases). Trimming stripped 2 bases from V and 0 bases from J, with 14 bases between. The CDR3 length is 16 residues. The V gene's germline CDR1 is SGHDN and CDR2 FVKESK. CDR3 sequence reads: CASSQRGGVSSYEQYF. The DNA for the CDR3 is TGTGCCAGCAGCCAACGCGGAGGCGTGAGCTCCTACGAGCAGTACTTC.